This T cell receptor (beta chain) is from a study of technical replicates of blood from a few donors. The V gene's germline CDR1 is SEHNR and CDR2 FQNEAQ (reference sequence). V shed 2 bases and J shed 4 bases, with 11 bases lying between them. CDR3 length equals 14 residues. Only in-frame clones appear in the TCRdb table, and some are missing; sequencing was by immunoSEQ multiplex PCR. The table has tens of thousands of clones, 90% to 95% seen once. This sequence originates from a human donor in good health. The sample consisted of T cells isolated from PBMCs. The V gene is TRBV7-9, the J gene TRBJ2-5; D is unclear. CDR3: CASSLLPVAETQYF. The CDR3 DNA follows: TGTGCCAGCAGCTTATTGCCAGTGGCAGAGACCCAGTACTTC. Variable domain in full (rest from reference TRBV7-9 and TRBJ2-5): DTGVSQNPRHKITKRGQNVTFRCDPISEHNRLYWYRQTLGQGPEFLTYFQNEAQLEKSRLLSDRFSAERPKGSFSTLEIQRTEQGDSAMYLCASSLLPVAETQYFGPGTRLLVL.